This T cell receptor beta chain was profiled in a study of T cells in Graves' hyperthyroidism and ophthalmopathy. Regarding the study as a whole: Most thyroid clonotypes that were expanded above 0.001 also turned up in blood. Before onset, by a median of around six months, the model predicted ophthalmopathy.

Regarding this clonotype: Its antigen is as yet unknown.

Blood was sampled at initial diagnosis of hyperthyroidism, prior to onset of any ophthalmopathy symptoms. Amplification of TCR beta CDR3 regions used RNA as the template. RT-PCR in the first round (using the HTBI primer set) targeted the TCR CDR3. TCRdb recomputed calls from the multiplex PCR reads with MiXCR, one row per CDR3 protein. The sample lists more than 300,000 distinct CDR3 sequences, approximately 18% occurring once. The V gene end was trimmed by 0 bases and the J gene end by 9 bases; junction bases not matched to a gene: 6. The germline V gene encodes CDR1 MGHRA and CDR2 YSYEKL. The length of the CDR3 is 15 residues.

Sample: blood. The chain links TRBV4-1 to TRBJ2-2, with 8 bases lining up with TRBD1. This receptor was obtained from a woman in her 30s with Graves' hyperthyroidism that later progressed to Graves' ophthalmopathy. The DNA for the CDR3 is TGCGCCAGCAGCCAAGATACAGGGGGAGCAAGGGAGCTGTTTTTT. This sequence encodes CASSQDTGGARELFF.